This TCR beta chain was obtained from a study of blood T cell repertoires in COVID-19. As for the study in general: The United States, Italy and Spain provided the acute and convalescent COVID-19 samples. In each case, the material was cDNA or gDNA derived from T cells, B-cell-depleted T cells, or PBMCs.

In the original workflow: Amplifying reference gene primers gave estimates of nucleated cell counts. Some clones are missing from TCRdb's copy, which holds only in-frame ones; the method was immunoSEQ multiplex PCR. The V and J calls and the clone size are those of that table, but D and trimming were determined from the DNA. The table has fewer than 200,000 clones, around 90% seen once. The specimen sequenced was peripheral blood. The TCR comes from a woman aged 45-65 years with acute or convalescent COVID-19.

The CDR3 reads CASSPGQTMNTEAFF. The CDR3, as DNA: TGCGCCAGCAGCCCGGGACAGACCATGAACACTGAAGCTTTCTTT. The chain links TRBV5-1 to TRBJ1-1; 7 bases agree with TRBD1. This CDR3 has 15 amino acids. CDR1 and CDR2 from the germline V gene are SGHRS and YFSETQ. The J segment lost 0 bases and the V segment lost 4 bases, leaving 6 bases of the junction unmatched.